These T cell receptor beta chains were read from a single sample in a study of blood T cell repertoires in COVID-19. Sequencing was performed with immunoSEQ multiplex PCR; in TCRdb, only in-frame clones are kept and a portion is missing. The sample consists of some 130,000 clones, more than 90% of them appearing once. The sample taken for sequencing was peripheral blood. These receptors were collected from a man in his sixties with COVID-19, enrolled during active disease. The CDR3 runs from the conserved cysteine through the conserved F or W. The D gene is left open where the match is weak. Clone size is stated in some rows and not others, as once, few, many or a class when expanded.

J gene,V gene,clone size,D gene,CDR3 DNA,CDR3 protein
TRBJ2-7,TRBV5-1,-,TRBD2,TGCGCCAGCAGCTTGCAACTAGCGGTTCCTGCCTACGAGCAGTACTTC,CASSLQLAVPAYEQYF
TRBJ1-2,TRBV5-1,-,-,TGCGCCAGCAGCGATGACGGGAGCTATGGCTACACCTTC,CASSDDGSYGYTF
TRBJ2-2,TRBV6-4,-,-,TGTGCCAGCAGTGACAGGCTAGCCGGGGAGCTGTTTTTT,CASSDRLAGELFF
TRBJ2-2,TRBV5-4,few,TRBD2,TGTGCCAGCAGCTTTTCCAGCGGGGGCTTCGCCGGGGAGCTGTTTTTT,CASSFSSGGFAGELFF
TRBJ1-1,TRBV10-3,-,-,TGTGCCATCAGTGAGGTCGGGGTAGCTTTCTTT,CAISEVGVAFF
TRBJ1-1,TRBV18,-,-,TGTGCCAGCTCACCACTTGGGACAAGGGGGGAGGGAGCTTTCTTT,CASSPLGTRGEGAFF
TRBJ1-5,TRBV23-1,once,-,TGCGCCAGCAGTCAATCACTGGGGCCCTACAATCAGCCCCAGCATTTT,CASSQSLGPYNQPQHF
TRBJ2-3,TRBV3-1/TRBV3-2,once,TRBD2,TGTGCCAGCAGCCCCACTAGCGGAGATACGCAGTATTTT,CASSPTSGDTQYF
TRBJ1-2,TRBV6-1,-,TRBD1,TGTGCCAGCAGTGATTGGGGACAGCCTTTGCCCGGCTACACCTTC,CASSDWGQPLPGYTF
TRBJ2-1,TRBV24-1,-,-,TGTGCCACCGGACTCCCCGGGACACGGAATATGCATGAGCAGTTCTTC,CATGLPGTRNMHEQFF
TRBJ2-2,TRBV7-3,-,-,TGTGCCAGCAGCTTAATTGTCACAGGGTCCCCCGGGGAGCTGTTTTTT,CASSLIVTGSPGELFF
TRBJ2-1,TRBV4-2,-,-,TGTGCCAGCAGCCCCCCCGGAGAGGGTGAGCAGTTCTTC,CASSPPGEGEQFF
TRBJ2-2,TRBV19,few,-,TGTGCCAGTACAGAGAGACGGGCGAACACCGGGGAGCTGTTTTTT,CASTERRANTGELFF
TRBJ1-3,TRBV7-2,-,-,TGTGCCAGCAGCTTAGAAGTATCGGAGTCAAACACCATATATTTT,CASSLEVSESNTIYF
TRBJ1-3,TRBV7-9,-,TRBD1,TGTGCCAGCAGCTTAGCGTTACAGGGGGCTGGAAACACCATATATTTT,CASSLALQGAGNTIYF
TRBJ1-2,TRBV5-4,once,-,TGTGCCAGCAGCATCCCTGGGCAGGGCTACACCTTC,CASSIPGQGYTF
TRBJ2-5,TRBV6-2/TRBV6-3,-,TRBD2,TGTGCCAGCACCCCTAGCGGGGCAGAGACCCAGTACTTC,CASTPSGAETQYF
TRBJ1-2,TRBV6-1,-,-,TGTGCCAGCACCCCACCGAGGGTGAACTATGGCTACACCTTC,CASTPPRVNYGYTF
TRBJ1-6,TRBV6-5,-,-,TGTGCCGGGGGCCGCAGGGGAGATTCACCCCTCCACTTT,CAGGRRGDSPLHF
TRBJ2-7,TRBV21-1,once,-,TGTGCCAGCAGCAAAACCGGGAGAGCGGACGAGCAGTACTTC,CASSKTGRADEQYF
TRBJ2-3,TRBV5-1,-,-,TGCGCCAGCAGCTCCTATACTAGCACAGATACGCAGTATTTT,CASSSYTSTDTQYF
TRBJ2-1,TRBV27,-,-,TGTGCCAGCAGTTTCCGGGACATATACAATGAGCAGTTCTTC,CASSFRDIYNEQFF
TRBJ2-7,TRBV28,-,TRBD2,TGTGCCAGCAGTGTGCCGGGACTAGAGATTCCGTACTTC,CASSVPGLEIPYF
TRBJ2-1,TRBV28,-,-,TGTGCCAGCAGTCTAGCGAGGGACAGTGAGCAGTTCTTC,CASSLARDSEQFF
TRBJ1-2,TRBV9,few,-,TGTGCCAGCAGCCTTTCGGGGGGTAATGGCTACACCTTC,CASSLSGGNGYTF
TRBJ2-7,TRBV4-1,-,TRBD2,TGCGCCAGCAGCCAAGGGGGACTAGGAGGGGGTTACGAGCAGTACTTC,CASSQGGLGGGYEQYF
TRBJ1-1,TRBV3-1/TRBV3-2,-,-,TGTGCCAGCAGCCCCCGATCGGGTACTGAAGCTTTCTTT,CASSPRSGTEAFF
TRBJ2-7,TRBV12-5,-,-,TGTGCTAGTGGCCGCTCAGGTGTTAGCTCCTACGAGCAGTACTTC,CASGRSGVSSYEQYF
TRBJ1-1,TRBV5-1,-,-,TGCGCCAGCAGCTTGGCAGGGATGAACACTGAAGCTTTCTTT,CASSLAGMNTEAFF
TRBJ2-7,TRBV12-3/TRBV12-4,-,-,TGTGCCAGCAGTTTACAGCGAACCTACGAGCAGTACTTC,CASSLQRTYEQYF
TRBJ1-6,TRBV5-1,-,-,TGCGCCAGCAGCTTTCTCGATCGGGGGACTTCACCCCTCCACTTT,CASSFLDRGTSPLHF
TRBJ1-2,TRBV29-1,-,TRBD1,TGCAGCGTTGAAGACCGCAGGGGGTGCACCTTC,CSVEDRRGCTF
TRBJ2-1,TRBV6-5,once,-,TGTGCCAGCTCCCGGGGTAGCTCCTACAATGAGCAGTTCTTC,CASSRGSSYNEQFF
TRBJ2-5,TRBV3-1/TRBV3-2,-,TRBD2,TGTGCCAGCAGCCCTACTAGCGGGCGAGAGACCCAGTACTTC,CASSPTSGRETQYF
TRBJ2-1,TRBV5-8,-,TRBD2,TGTGCCAGCAGCTCCTACATAGCGGGAGGGGCTGGCAATGAGCAGTTCTTC,CASSSYIAGGAGNEQFF
TRBJ1-2,TRBV2,-,-,TGTGCCAGCAGTGGCGTTGGCTACACCTTC,CASSGVGYTF
TRBJ2-5,TRBV5-1,-,TRBD1,TGCGCCAGCAGCTTGGGCCAGGGGGTATCTGAGACCCAGTACTTC,CASSLGQGVSETQYF
TRBJ1-5,TRBV24-1,once,-,TGTGCCACCAGTGGCCCTGGGGGCGCCCAGCATTTT,CATSGPGGAQHF
TRBJ2-7,TRBV19,-,TRBD1,TGTGCCAGTAGTATAAACAGGGGTTCCTACGAGCAGTACTTC,CASSINRGSYEQYF
TRBJ2-6,TRBV14,-,-,TGTGCCAGCAGCCAAGGGCCGTCTGGGGCCAACGTCCTGACTTTC,CASSQGPSGANVLTF
TRBJ2-7,TRBV5-1,-,TRBD2,TGCGCCAGCAGCTTTAGCGGGACCTACGAGCAGTACTTC,CASSFSGTYEQYF
TRBJ2-7,TRBV27,once,TRBD2,TGTGCCAGCAGCCGTGGACTAGCGGGATACGAGCAGTACTTC,CASSRGLAGYEQYF
TRBJ2-2,TRBV14,-,TRBD2,TGTGCCAGCAGCCCTCGACTAGCGGGGACCGGGGAGCTGTTTTTT,CASSPRLAGTGELFF
TRBJ2-3,TRBV3-1/TRBV3-2,-,TRBD2,TGTGCCAGCAGCCAAGATATAGCGGGAGGTCGGGATACGCAGTATTTT,CASSQDIAGGRDTQYF
TRBJ2-5,TRBV24-1,-,-,TGTGCCACAGGGGATACGTACCAAGAGACCCAGTACTTC,CATGDTYQETQYF
TRBJ2-5,TRBV24-1,few,TRBD2,TGTGCCACCAGTGAGACCGGGACTAGCGGGAAGGGATTCCAAGAGACCCAGTACTTC,CATSETGTSGKGFQETQYF
TRBJ1-3,TRBV18,-,-,TGTGCCAGCTCACCGGGCGGAAACACCATATATTTT,CASSPGGNTIYF
TRBJ1-5,TRBV15,-,-,TGTGCCACCAGCAGAGATTTTCACGGGCAGCCCCAGCATTTT,CATSRDFHGQPQHF
TRBJ1-2,TRBV4-1,-,-,TGCGCCAGCAGCCCCCCAGGGTACCCCCACTATGGCTACACCTTC,CASSPPGYPHYGYTF
TRBJ2-2,TRBV9,-,TRBD1,TGTGCCAGCAGCGTATCGTACAGGGGGCGAAGCACCGGGGAGCTGTTTTTT,CASSVSYRGRSTGELFF
TRBJ1-2,TRBV20-1,-,-,TGCAGTGCCAGTGGGGGCGCCCCGAGCTATGGCTACACCTTC,CSASGGAPSYGYTF
TRBJ1-4,TRBV2,-,-,TGTGCCAGCAGAAGGGGCAGAGTTGAAAAACTGTTTTTT,CASRRGRVEKLFF
TRBJ1-1,TRBV11-3,-,-,TGTGCCAGCAGCTTTGCCGGGGGGCAAGGCACTGAAGCTTTCTTT,CASSFAGGQGTEAFF
TRBJ2-7,TRBV19,-,-,TGTGCCAGTAGTATCTCCGGGTTCGAGAGCTCCTACGAGCAGTACTTC,CASSISGFESSYEQYF